These 16 T cell receptor beta chains were sequenced from one sample in a study of blood T cell repertoires in COVID-19. The data were produced by immunoSEQ multiplex PCR, yet TCRdb's version contains in-frame clones alone and is incomplete. The sample holds nearly 45,000 clones, 87% seen once. The sequenced material came from peripheral blood. The receptors originated from a man aged 35-49 years with COVID-19, enrolled during active disease.

The chain is built from TRBV28 and TRBJ1-1; a weak D match, TRBD1 (6 bases). Germline CDR1 is MDHEN and CDR2 is SYDVKM. The CDR3 contains 14 residues. V lost 0 bases to trimming and J lost 3 bases, with 8 bases between them. As DNA, the CDR3 is TGTGCCAGCAGTTTATGGGCAGGGGACACTGAAGCTTTCTTT. This translates into CASSLWAGDTEAFF.

The rearrangement links TRBV7-8 to TRBJ2-5; a possible D gene is TRBD1 (6 bases). Trimming took off 5 bases at V and 5 bases at J, with 15 bases between the two ends. The CDR3 has 14 amino acids. Germline-derived CDR1 and CDR2 are SGHVS and FQNEAQ. CDR3 region: CASSPTGNGETQYF. CDR3 sequence (DNA): TGTGCCAGCAGCCCAACAGGGAACGGGGAGACCCAGTACTTC.

This rearrangement joins TRBV20-1 to TRBJ2-2, with 8 bases identical to TRBD1. This CDR3 has 16 amino acids. The germline CDR1 and CDR2 sequences are DFQATT and SNEGSKA (reference sequence). Trimming cost V 3 bases and J 1 base; bases outside gene matches: 7. In DNA, the CDR3 is TGCAGTGCTAGTAGGTTGGGACAGGAGAACACCGGGGAGCTGTTTTTT. Residues: CSASRLGQENTGELFF.

The table lists this clone with a count of one. The CDR3 sequence: CASSASGSEVYGYTF. Written as DNA, the CDR3 is TGTGCCAGCAGCGCCTCAGGGTCTGAGGTCTATGGCTACACCTTC. The gene calls are TRBV9 and TRBJ1-2; TRBD1 might be the D (5 bases). The length of the CDR3 is 15 residues. Per the germline V gene, CDR1 is SGDLS and CDR2 is YYNGEE. Deletions cut 3 bases from V and 4 bases from J, with 16 bases between.

Regarding this clone: Sequence at one end of the junction differs from germline and may be a read error. The chain uses TRBV24-1 and TRBJ2-1; TRBD2 matches 12 bases. The CDR3 totals 16 residues. In germline, CDR1 is KGHDR, CDR2 SFDVKD. CDR3 sequence reads: CATSDSSGRAYNEQFF. As DNA, the CDR3 is TGTGCCACCAGTGATTCTAGCGGGAGGGCCTATAATGAGCAGTTCTTC.

The chain uses TRBV7-8 and TRBJ2-7; 8 nucleotides match TRBD2. Germline V CDR1 and CDR2: SGHVS, FQNEAQ. The junction had 3 bases not matched to a gene; V was cut back by 4 bases and J by 4 bases. The CDR3 runs to 13 residues. The CDR3 spells CASSYLAGYEQYF. The CDR3 bases are TGTGCCAGCAGCTACCTAGCGGGTTACGAGCAGTACTTC.

V usage is TRBV5-1 and J usage is TRBJ2-1; 10 positions match TRBD2. Germline values: CDR1 SGHRS, CDR2 YFSETQ. Trimming at V came to 3 bases and at J to 6 bases, leaving 6 bases not matched to a gene. The CDR3 length is 15 residues. CDR3 coding DNA: TGCGCCAGCAGCTCCCACGGGACTAGCGTCAATGAGCAGTTCTTC. This codes for CASSSHGTSVNEQFF.

This clone was seen once. This chain uses TRBV27 with TRBJ2-3; D gene ambiguous. Between the trimmed V and J ends, which lost 5 bases and 2 bases, there was a span of 8 bases. Germline V gene sequence: CDR1 MNHEY, CDR2 SMNVEV (reference sequence). The CDR3 spans 13 residues. CDR3 protein: CASSLTYTDTQYF. The CDR3 nucleotides are TGTGCCAGCAGTCTAACCTACACAGATACGCAGTATTTT.

The chain's CDR3 is CASSHWDTGNQPQHF. In DNA form, the CDR3 reads TGTGCCAGCAGCCACTGGGACACTGGCAATCAGCCCCAGCATTTT. This chain joins TRBV5-5 and TRBJ1-5, with D possibly TRBD1 on 6 matching bases. Trimming pared 4 bases from V and 2 bases from J, leaving 13 bases between. The CDR3 length is 15 residues. CDR1 is SGHKS, CDR2 YYEKEE, per germline (reference sequence).

The chain employs TRBV4-1 and TRBJ2-2, with 10 bases aligning to TRBD2. There are 16 residues in the CDR3. The germline gives CDR1 MGHRA, CDR2 YSYEKL. V lost 0 bases, J lost 6 bases, and 4 bases stayed unmatched. CDR3 coding DNA: TGCGCCAGCAGCCAAGAGGCAGCGGGAGGGCCCGGGGAGCTGTTTTTT. Amino acids: CASSQEAAGGPGELFF.

The chain has TRBV13 and TRBJ2-7; possibly TRBD1 for D (6 bases). The CDR3 sequence is 13 residues long. The germline V and J ends were trimmed by 5 bases and 2 bases, with 10 bases remaining between them. Germline lookup yields CDR1 PRHDT and CDR2 FYEKMQ (reference sequence). The CDR3 sequence: CASSLRGTYEQYF. The CDR3 DNA follows: TGTGCCAGCAGCCTCAGGGGCACCTACGAGCAGTACTTC.

This sequence joins TRBV2 and TRBJ1-1, with D maybe TRBD1 (5 bases). CDR1 and CDR2 (germline): SNHLY, FYNNEI. This CDR3 is 14 amino acids long. Trimming cost V 7 bases and J 4 bases, with 16 bases left between them. Written as DNA, the CDR3 is TGTGCCAGCATTAGGGGCTCTGGGCTCACTGAAGCTTTCTTT. It codes for CASIRGSGLTEAFF. Full variable domain (outside the CDR3, taken from reference TRBV2 and TRBJ1-1): EPEVTQTPSHQVTQMGQEVILRCVPISNHLYFYWYRQILGQKVEFLVSFYNNEISEKSEIFDDQFSVERPDGSNFTLKIRSTKLEDSAMYFCASIRGSGLTEAFFGQGTRLTVV.

The chain recombines TRBV30 with TRBJ2-1; 9 bases align to TRBD2. This CDR3 spans 16 amino acids. Trimming took 1 base from V and 1 from J; bases not matched to a gene: 5. CDR1 is GTSNPN and CDR2 is SVGIG in the germline V gene (reference sequence). The CDR3 sequence is CAWSGSGRRSYNEQFF. The CDR3 nucleotides are TGTGCCTGGAGTGGAAGCGGGAGGCGATCCTACAATGAGCAGTTCTTC.

The chain is built from TRBV3-1 (or the pseudogene TRBV3-2) and TRBJ2-7; a weak D match, TRBD2 (6 bases). The V end lost 8 bases, the J end lost 3 bases, and 14 bases lay between the germline ends. The CDR3 runs to 13 residues. Germline assignment: CDR1 LGHDT and CDR2 YNNKEL (reference sequence). CDR3 sequence reads: CASGTGHDYEQYF. The CDR3 bases are TGTGCCAGCGGGACTGGACACGACTACGAGCAGTACTTC.

This rearrangement joins TRBV28 to TRBJ1-1; D not certain. Germline V gene sequence: CDR1 MDHEN, CDR2 SYDVKM. This CDR3 has 14 amino acids. V lost 2 bases and J 1 base, leaving 8 bases between the germline ends. The CDR3 here is CASSLERGNTEAFF. The CDR3, as DNA: TGTGCCAGCAGTTTAGAGCGTGGGAACACTGAAGCTTTCTTT. Based on the CDR3 plus reference TRBV28 and TRBJ1-1, the full variable domain is DVKVTQSSRYLVKRTGEKVFLECVQDMDHENMFWYRQDPGLGLRLIYFSYDVKMKEKGDIPEGYSVSREKKERFSLILESASTNQTSMYLCASSLERGNTEAFFGQGTRLTVV.

This clone occurred once. The chain employs TRBV25-1 and TRBJ2-5; possibly TRBD1 for D (7 bases). Germline values: CDR1 MGHDK, CDR2 SYGVNS. The CDR3 is 15 residues long. V was pared by 1 base and J by 6 bases, with 15 bases between. CDR3 bases: TGTGCCAGCAGTGAATTGGGCGGGACAGTCAAGACCCAGTACTTC. Its protein is CASSELGGTVKTQYF.